This T cell receptor beta chain appears in the sequencing data of a study of cytomegalovirus exposure and HLA in healthy donors. Germline V gives CDR1 SGDLS, CDR2 YYNGEE. The CDR3 runs 13 residues. V dropped 0 bases and J dropped 6 bases, with 10 bases sitting between them. Only in-frame clones appear in the TCRdb table, and some are missing; sequencing was by immunoSEQ multiplex PCR. The profile covers about 170,000 clones, with over 85% appearing a single time and 4% to 5% taken by the ten largest. The V call is TRBV9, the J call TRBJ2-7; TRBD2 is a possible D gene (6 bases). The sample comprised PBMCs. The clonotype originates from a man between 18 and 35 years old in good health and CMV-seropositive. CDR3 amino acids: CASSVEPGAEQYF. CDR3 bases: TGTGCCAGCAGCGTAGAACCGGGAGCCGAGCAGTACTTC.